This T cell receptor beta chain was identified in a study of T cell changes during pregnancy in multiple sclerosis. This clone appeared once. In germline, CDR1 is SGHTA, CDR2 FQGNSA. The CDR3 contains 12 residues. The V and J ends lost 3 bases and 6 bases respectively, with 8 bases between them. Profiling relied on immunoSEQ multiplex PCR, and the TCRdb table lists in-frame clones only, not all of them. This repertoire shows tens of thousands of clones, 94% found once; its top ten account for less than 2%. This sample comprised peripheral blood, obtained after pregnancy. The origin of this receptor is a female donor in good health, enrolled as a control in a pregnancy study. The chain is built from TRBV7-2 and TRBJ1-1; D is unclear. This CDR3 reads CASSFYTPEAFF. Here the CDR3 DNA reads TGTGCCAGCAGCTTTTACACACCTGAAGCTTTCTTT. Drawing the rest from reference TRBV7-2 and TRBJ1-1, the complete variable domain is GAGVSQSPSNKVTEKGKDVELRCDPISGHTALYWYRQSLGQGLEFLIYFQGNSAPDKSGLPSDRFSAERTGGSVSTLTIQRTQQEDSAVYLCASSFYTPEAFFGQGTRLTVV.